This TCR beta chain was profiled in a study of cytomegalovirus exposure and HLA in healthy donors. This CDR3 comprises 14 residues. CDR1 is MNHNY, CDR2 SVGAGI, per germline (reference sequence). V lost 5 bases, J lost 1 base, and 8 bases lay in between. Notes on this clone: What it binds is unknown.

Primers: 60 Vbeta forward and 13 Jbeta reverse. Assay: immunoSEQ multiplex PCR; the TCRdb copy retains only in-frame clones and omits some. Found here are about 110,000 clones, 60% to 80% of them singletons; the top ten hold 2% to 3%. Study-wide findings and caveats: Later analysis suggested links between common viral pathogens and several top significant clusters.

The clonotype comes from a man aged 40-55 years in good health and CMV-seronegative. The genes are TRBV6-6 and TRBJ2-2; possible D gene TRBD2, 5 bases. The material sequenced was PBMCs. The CDR3 DNA sequence: TGTGCCAGCAGTAGCGGATGGAACACCGGGGAGCTGTTTTTT. This codes for CASSSGWNTGELFF.